These T cell receptor beta chains were read from a single sample in a study of blood T cell repertoires in COVID-19. Sequencing used immunoSEQ multiplex PCR; TCRdb keeps in-frame clones, though not all of them. The sample lists 160,000 or so clones, about four fifths seen once, with 0.45% to 0.6% in the top ten. The sequencing sample was made of peripheral blood. All receptors derive from a man aged 60 to 69 with acute or convalescent COVID-19. The conserved cysteine and the conserved F or W are not part of the CDR3 here. The order of the fields is clone size, V gene, J gene, CDR3 protein. Size tells how often a clone was seen (once, few, many) or the class of an expanded clone, and some rows leave it out.

abundance: -; v_gene: TRBV3-1/TRBV3-2; j_gene: TRBJ2-2; CDR3aa: ASSQSHRGTGELF
abundance: -; v_gene: TRBV18; j_gene: TRBJ2-1; CDR3aa: ASSPGLLAGAAHEQF
abundance: -; v_gene: TRBV5-1; j_gene: TRBJ2-2; CDR3aa: ASSLRRQGVGGELF
abundance: -; v_gene: TRBV2; j_gene: TRBJ1-2; CDR3aa: ASRRREQGYT
abundance: -; v_gene: TRBV7-2; j_gene: TRBJ1-6; CDR3aa: ASSLLQGGSPLH
abundance: -; v_gene: TRBV19; j_gene: TRBJ2-5; CDR3aa: ATRDFETQY
abundance: once; v_gene: TRBV27; j_gene: TRBJ1-6; CDR3aa: ASSSGTAFNSPLH
abundance: few; v_gene: TRBV2; j_gene: TRBJ2-1; CDR3aa: ASRGMGQGRDEQF
abundance: -; v_gene: TRBV6-5; j_gene: TRBJ1-5; CDR3aa: ASSRDAGGPQH
abundance: -; v_gene: TRBV6-5; j_gene: TRBJ1-4; CDR3aa: ASSPRDIGGEKLF
abundance: -; v_gene: TRBV7-2; j_gene: TRBJ2-7; CDR3aa: ASSLLGSYEQY
abundance: -; v_gene: TRBV24-1; j_gene: TRBJ2-3; CDR3aa: ATSEATDTQY
abundance: -; v_gene: TRBV5-4; j_gene: TRBJ2-2; CDR3aa: ASSRGLDPNTGELF
abundance: few; v_gene: TRBV6-5; j_gene: TRBJ1-1; CDR3aa: ASRPPGGYTEAF
abundance: few; v_gene: TRBV9; j_gene: TRBJ2-2; CDR3aa: ASSVVGAAASGTGELF
abundance: -; v_gene: TRBV6-6; j_gene: TRBJ1-4; CDR3aa: ASTPGVPLEKLF
abundance: -; v_gene: TRBV6-2/TRBV6-3; j_gene: TRBJ2-7; CDR3aa: ASSYHPRGSPTIVQY
abundance: -; v_gene: TRBV6-5; j_gene: TRBJ1-2; CDR3aa: ASSYGLGVGYT
abundance: once; v_gene: TRBV6-5; j_gene: TRBJ2-5; CDR3aa: ASRKEGRTQY
abundance: -; v_gene: TRBV7-2; j_gene: TRBJ1-6; CDR3aa: ASSPREGAMNSPLH